These 9 T cell receptor beta chains were all obtained from the same sample, sequenced in a study of blood T cell repertoires in COVID-19. Method: immunoSEQ multiplex PCR; TCRdb's copy keeps in-frame clones and lacks some. The sample has 150,000 to 200,000 clones; about nine tenths are singletons. The sample comprised peripheral blood. All receptors come from a woman in her sixties or seventies with COVID-19, enrolled during active disease.

This rearrangement joins TRBV30 to TRBJ2-7; tentatively, D is TRBD2 (6 bases). There are 13 residues in the CDR3. Trimming took off 2 bases at V and 1 base at J, with 9 bases between the two ends. Per the germline V gene, CDR1 is GTSNPN and CDR2 is SVGIG (reference sequence). CDR3 loop: CAWSWGLSYEQYF. In nucleotides, the CDR3 is TGTGCCTGGAGTTGGGGACTTTCCTACGAGCAGTACTTC.

The chain carries TRBV27 and TRBJ2-1; D is ambiguous. Trimming took 7 bases from V and 4 from J, leaving 17 bases between them. Germline lookup yields CDR1 MNHEY and CDR2 SMNVEV (reference sequence). There are 15 residues in the CDR3. In nucleotides, the CDR3 is TGTGCCAGCATCAATCTAGGTGGAGAATACAATGAGCAGTTCTTC. Translation: CASINLGGEYNEQFF.

The V gene is TRBV4-1, the J gene TRBJ1-2, with unresolved D. The CDR3 is made up of 15 amino acids. V lost 4 bases to trimming and J lost 5 bases, with 17 bases between them. Germline CDR1 reads MGHRA; CDR2 reads YSYEKL. The CDR3 here is CASSPGGVRDYGYTF. As DNA, the CDR3 is TGCGCCAGCAGCCCCGGTGGGGTCCGGGATTATGGCTACACCTTC.

This sequence joins TRBV27 and TRBJ1-4, with D possibly being TRBD1 (6 bases). Germline V gene data show CDR1 as MNHEY and CDR2 as SMNVEV (reference sequence). V lost 3 bases and J lost 7, with 12 bases in between. The CDR3 covers 14 residues. In nucleotides, the CDR3 is TGTGCCAGCAGTTTCACAGGGCTGGGTGAAAAACTGTTTTTT. This translates into CASSFTGLGEKLFF.

V and J are TRBV6-4 and TRBJ2-1; 8 bases line up with TRBD2. The junction had 9 bases not matched to a gene; V was cut back by 2 bases and J by 9 bases. The CDR3 extends over 15 amino acids. Germline loops: CDR1 MRHNA, CDR2 SNTAGT. The CDR3, as DNA: TGTGCCAGCAGTGACCACGGGACTAGTGTGTCTGAGCAGTTCTTC. Residues: CASSDHGTSVSEQFF.

The chain employs TRBV6-5 and TRBJ2-5; 9 bases are shared with TRBD1. This CDR3 is built from 16 residues. V shed 0 bases, J shed 2 bases, and the junction held 4 bases outside the gene matches. Per germline, CDR1 MNHEY and CDR2 SVGAGI. The CDR3 DNA follows: TGTGCCAGCAGTTACTCGACAGGGGGTGGACAAGAGACCCAGTACTTC. It encodes CASSYSTGGGQETQYF.

On this clone itself: In the same sample, other DNA sequences code for this CDR3. The CDR3 here is CASSQTGPDTQYF. The CDR3, as DNA: TGTGCCAGCAGCCAGACAGGGCCAGATACGCAGTATTTT. The V call is TRBV11-2, the J call TRBJ2-3, with 7 nucleotides matching TRBD1. The length of the CDR3 is 13 residues. Germline assignment: CDR1 SGHAT and CDR2 FQNNGV. Trimming cost V 5 bases and J 4 bases; bases outside gene matches: 3.

The rearrangement links TRBV24-1 to TRBJ1-2; maybe TRBD1 (6 bases). This CDR3 region has 14 residues. Trimming left V 4 bases short and J 7 bases short, with 15 bases between. Germline-derived CDR1 and CDR2 are KGHDR and SFDVKD. CDR3 amino acids: CATSETGISGGYTF. The CDR3 region has the DNA TGTGCCACCAGTGAAACAGGGATTTCAGGTGGCTACACCTTC.

A few counts support this clone. The gene calls are TRBV4-1 and TRBJ1-2; 11 bases are a match to TRBD1. V was clipped by 6 bases and J by 11 bases; unmatched bases: 8. The CDR3 extends over 13 amino acids. CDR1 is MGHRA, CDR2 YSYEKL, per germline. The CDR3 here is CASRDPGQGVYTF. In DNA form, the CDR3 reads TGCGCCAGCAGAGATCCGGGACAGGGGGTATACACCTTC.